This entry lists 8 T cell receptor beta chains sequenced from one sample in a study of T-cell memory formation after mild COVID-19. TCRdb passed the 5' RACE reads through MiXCR, listing each CDR3 protein once. The sample lists hundreds of thousands of distinct CDR3 sequences; about an eighth were seen once. The source material was PBMCs or a T cell subset sorted from them (not recorded which). Receptor source: a man in his late teens or twenties who had mild COVID-19 (a few samples of this study predate the infection). Cell type and time point are not known.

The J gene is TRBJ1-1, the V gene TRBV9; no clear D. The ends were cut back, 6 bases at V and 0 bases at J, with 24 bases in the middle. Germline-derived CDR1 and CDR2 are SGDLS and YYNGEE. The CDR3 loop spans 18 amino acids. CDR3 nucleotide sequence: TGTGCCAGCACCCCAGACCCAGGCCTTCGACTCATGAACACTGAAGCTTTCTTT. This codes for CASTPDPGLRLMNTEAFF. The full variable domain, in which reference TRBV9 and TRBJ1-1 provide the parts outside the CDR3, is DSGVTQTPKHLITATGQRVTLRCSPRSGDLSVYWYQQSLDQGLQFLIQYYNGEERAKGNILERFSAQQFPDLHSELNLSSLELGDSALYFCASTPDPGLRLMNTEAFFGQGTRLTVV.

Only a few counts were recorded for this clonotype. The chain couples TRBV5-1 to TRBJ2-7, with TRBD1 identical over 10 bases. CDR1 is SGHRS, CDR2 YFSETQ, per germline. This CDR3 is built from 15 residues. J lost 8 bases, V lost 3 bases, and 11 bases had no gene match. In DNA, the CDR3 is TGCGCCAGCAGCTCGCAAGGACAGGGGGTTGAACAGCAGTACTTC. It yields the protein CASSSQGQGVEQQYF. The whole variable domain, remainder taken from reference TRBV5-1 and TRBJ2-7, is KAGVTQTPRYLIKTRGQQVTLSCSPISGHRSVSWYQQTPGQGLQFLFEYFSETQRNKGNFPGRFSGRQFSNSRSEMNVSTLELGDSALYLCASSSQGQGVEQQYFGPGTRLTVT.

The rearrangement links TRBV5-1 to TRBJ2-5, with 11 nucleotides matching TRBD1. J was trimmed by 2 bases and V by 5 bases; bases with no gene match: 5. The CDR3 is 15 residues long. Germline V CDR1 and CDR2: SGHRS, YFSETQ. CDR3 nucleotides: TGCGCCAGCAGAACGGGACAGGGGGAACAAGAGACCCAGTACTTC. Protein product: CASRTGQGEQETQYF.

This clonotype appeared a single time. V is TRBV20-1 and J is TRBJ2-1, with 8 bases lining up with TRBD1. This CDR3 comprises 13 residues. J was trimmed by 3 bases and V by 6 bases; bases with no gene match: 4. CDR1 and CDR2 from the germline V gene are DFQATT and SNEGSKA (reference sequence). Here the CDR3 DNA reads TGCAGTGCGGGAGGACAGGGCTACAATGAGCAGTTCTTC. This encodes CSAGGQGYNEQFF.

In this sample, this clonotype turned up many times. V is TRBV3-1 and J is TRBJ2-3, with D maybe TRBD2 (6 bases). This CDR3 region has 14 residues. Germline V lookup: CDR1 LGHDT, CDR2 YNNKEL (reference sequence). Trimming pared 1 base from V and 4 bases from J, leaving 9 bases between. The CDR3 nucleotides read TGTGCCAGCAGCCAAGTTAGCGGCTCAGATACGCAGTATTTT. Residues: CASSQVSGSDTQYF.

The genes are TRBV7-9 and TRBJ2-5; 8 bases agree with TRBD1. Germline CDR1 and CDR2: SEHNR and FQNEAQ (reference sequence). CDR3 length equals 14 residues. J was trimmed by 5 bases and V by 5 bases; bases with no gene match: 7. The CDR3 sequence is CASSPDRVRETQYF. In nucleotides, the CDR3 is TGTGCCAGCAGCCCGGACAGGGTCCGGGAGACCCAGTACTTC.

The rearrangement joins TRBV20-1 to TRBJ2-2, with D tentatively TRBD1 (6 bases). Trimming removed 5 bases at V and 0 bases at J, with 7 bases between. In germline, CDR1 is DFQATT, CDR2 SNEGSKA (reference sequence). This CDR3 has 13 residues. The CDR3 is CSAGGANTGELFF. In DNA, the CDR3 is TGCAGTGCTGGGGGCGCGAACACCGGGGAGCTGTTTTTT.

The chain carries TRBV7-3 and TRBJ2-7, with no clear D. The CDR3 runs to 13 residues. V was shortened by 2 bases and J by 3 bases, with 8 bases between the two germline ends. CDR1 is SGHTA and CDR2 is FQGTGA in the germline V gene. The CDR3 DNA is TGTGCCAGCAGCTTATCGCACGGCTACGAGCAGTACTTC. This codes for CASSLSHGYEQYF.